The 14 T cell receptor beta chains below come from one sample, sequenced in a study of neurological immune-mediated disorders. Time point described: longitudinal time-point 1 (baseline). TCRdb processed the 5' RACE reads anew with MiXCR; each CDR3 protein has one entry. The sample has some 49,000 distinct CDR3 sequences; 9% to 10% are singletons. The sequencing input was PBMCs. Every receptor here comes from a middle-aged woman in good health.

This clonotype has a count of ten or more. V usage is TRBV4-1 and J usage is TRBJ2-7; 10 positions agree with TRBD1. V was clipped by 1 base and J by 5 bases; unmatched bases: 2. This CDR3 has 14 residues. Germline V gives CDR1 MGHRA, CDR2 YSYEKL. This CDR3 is CASSQVGTGDEQYF. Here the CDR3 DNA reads TGCGCCAGCAGCCAAGTCGGGACAGGGGACGAGCAGTACTTC.

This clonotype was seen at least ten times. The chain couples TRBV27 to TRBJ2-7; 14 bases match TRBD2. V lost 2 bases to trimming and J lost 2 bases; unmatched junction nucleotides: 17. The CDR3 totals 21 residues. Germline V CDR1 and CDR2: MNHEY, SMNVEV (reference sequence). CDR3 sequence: CASSLVVPGRMTSGRAYEQYF. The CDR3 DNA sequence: TGTGCCAGCAGTTTAGTCGTACCAGGCCGAATGACTAGCGGGAGGGCCTACGAGCAGTACTTC.

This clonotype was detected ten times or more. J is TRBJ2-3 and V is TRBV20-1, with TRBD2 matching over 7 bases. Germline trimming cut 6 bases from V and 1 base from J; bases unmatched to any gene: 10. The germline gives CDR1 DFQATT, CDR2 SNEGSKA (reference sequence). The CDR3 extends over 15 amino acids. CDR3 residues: CSAVLGGIGTDTQYF. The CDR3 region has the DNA TGCAGTGCGGTGTTGGGGGGGATCGGCACAGATACGCAGTATTTT.

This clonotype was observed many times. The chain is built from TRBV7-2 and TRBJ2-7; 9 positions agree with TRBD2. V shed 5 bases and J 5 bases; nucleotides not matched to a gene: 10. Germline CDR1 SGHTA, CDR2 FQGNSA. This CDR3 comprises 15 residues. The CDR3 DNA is TGTGCCAGCAGCCACCGTCGCGGGGGGGACAACGAGCAGTACTTC. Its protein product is CASSHRRGGDNEQYF.

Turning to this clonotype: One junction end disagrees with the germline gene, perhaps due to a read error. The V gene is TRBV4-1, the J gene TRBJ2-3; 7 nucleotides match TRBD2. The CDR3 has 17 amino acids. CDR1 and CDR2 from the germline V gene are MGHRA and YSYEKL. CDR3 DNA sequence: TGCGCCAGCAGCCAAGATGGGGGGGGTAGGTTCACAAATACGCAGTATTTT. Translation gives CASSQDGGGRFTNTQYF.

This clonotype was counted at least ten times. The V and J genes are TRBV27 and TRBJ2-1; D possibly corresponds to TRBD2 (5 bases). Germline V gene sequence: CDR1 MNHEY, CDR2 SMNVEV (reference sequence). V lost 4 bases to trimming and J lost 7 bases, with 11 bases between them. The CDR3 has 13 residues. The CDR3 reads CASSSWTGNEQFF. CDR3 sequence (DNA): TGTGCCAGCAGTTCCTGGACGGGAAATGAGCAGTTCTTC.

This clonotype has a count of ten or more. CDR3 DNA: TGTGCCAGCAGGATCACCGGGACAGGGGGCCGTTCTGGGGAGACCCAGTACTTC. This gives the protein CASRITGTGGRSGETQYF. V and J are TRBV6-5 and TRBJ2-5; 12 nucleotides match TRBD1. The germline gives CDR1 MNHEY, CDR2 SVGAGI. V dropped 6 bases and J dropped 5; count of bases not matched to a gene: 16. The CDR3 covers 18 residues.

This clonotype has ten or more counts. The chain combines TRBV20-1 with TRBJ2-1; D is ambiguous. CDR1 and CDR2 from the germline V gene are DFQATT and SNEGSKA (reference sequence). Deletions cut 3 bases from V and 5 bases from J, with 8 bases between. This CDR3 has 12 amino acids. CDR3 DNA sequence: TGCAGTGCTAGCGGCCGGAACAATGAGCAGTTCTTC. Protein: CSASGRNNEQFF.

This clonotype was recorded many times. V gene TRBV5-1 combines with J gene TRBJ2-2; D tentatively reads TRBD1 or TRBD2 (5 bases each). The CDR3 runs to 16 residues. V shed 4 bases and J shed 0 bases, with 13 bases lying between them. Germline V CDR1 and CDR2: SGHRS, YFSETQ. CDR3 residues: CASSESGTANTGELFF. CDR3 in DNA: TGCGCCAGCAGCGAATCCGGGACGGCGAACACCGGGGAGCTGTTTTTT. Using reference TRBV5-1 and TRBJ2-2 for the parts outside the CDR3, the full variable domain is KAGVTQTPRYLIKTRGQQVTLSCSPISGHRSVSWYQQTPGQGLQFLFEYFSETQRNKGNFPGRFSGRQFSNSRSEMNVSTLELGDSALYLCASSESGTANTGELFFGEGSRLTVL.

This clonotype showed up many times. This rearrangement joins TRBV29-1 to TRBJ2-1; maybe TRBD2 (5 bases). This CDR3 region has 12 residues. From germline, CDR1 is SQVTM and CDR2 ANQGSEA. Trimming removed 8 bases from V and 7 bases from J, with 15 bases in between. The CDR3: CSTSGGSNEQFF. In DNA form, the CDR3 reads TGCAGCACCTCTGGAGGATCAAATGAGCAGTTCTTC.

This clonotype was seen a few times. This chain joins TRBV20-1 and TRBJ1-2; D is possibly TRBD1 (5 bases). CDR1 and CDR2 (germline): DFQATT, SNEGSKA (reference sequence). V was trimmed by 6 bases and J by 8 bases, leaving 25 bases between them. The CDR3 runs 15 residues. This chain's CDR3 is CSAPPLYNSRAGYTF. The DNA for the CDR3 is TGCAGTGCCCCCCCTCTGTATAACTCCAGGGCGGGCTACACCTTC.

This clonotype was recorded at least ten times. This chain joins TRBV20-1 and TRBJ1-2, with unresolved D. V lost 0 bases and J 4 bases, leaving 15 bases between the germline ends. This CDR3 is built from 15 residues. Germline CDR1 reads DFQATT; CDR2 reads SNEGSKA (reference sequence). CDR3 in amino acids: CSARDDRGFFYGYTF. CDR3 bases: TGCAGTGCTAGAGACGATCGAGGTTTTTTCTATGGCTACACCTTC.

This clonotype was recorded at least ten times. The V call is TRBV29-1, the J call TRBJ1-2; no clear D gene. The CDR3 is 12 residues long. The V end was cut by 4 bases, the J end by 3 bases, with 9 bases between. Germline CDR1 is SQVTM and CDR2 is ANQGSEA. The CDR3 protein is CSVGEGDYGYTF. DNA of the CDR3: TGCAGCGTTGGGGAGGGTGACTATGGCTACACCTTC.

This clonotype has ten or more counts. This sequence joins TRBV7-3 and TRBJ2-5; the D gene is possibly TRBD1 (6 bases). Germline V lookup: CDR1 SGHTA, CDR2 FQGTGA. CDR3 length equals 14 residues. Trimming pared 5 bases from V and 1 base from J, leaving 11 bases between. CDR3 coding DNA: TGTGCCAGCAGCCCAACAGGGCCCCAAGAGACCCAGTACTTC. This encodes CASSPTGPQETQYF.